This TCR beta chain was documented in a study of blood T cell repertoires in COVID-19. About the study: Researchers got acute and convalescent COVID-19 samples from the United States, Italy and Spain. PBMCs, B-cell-depleted T cells, or T cells were the source of the cDNA or gDNA that made up the material.

In the source study's methods: Estimation of nucleated cell counts relied on the amplification of reference gene primers. The data were produced by immunoSEQ multiplex PCR, yet TCRdb's version contains in-frame clones alone and is incomplete. D and trimming come from the DNA, and the V and J calls and clone size come from that table. This sample has about 210,000 clones, with more than 75% found just once. CDR3 length: 14 residues. The germline gives CDR1 MNHEY, CDR2 SMNVEV (reference sequence). V was pared by 6 bases and J by 4 bases, with 6 bases of the junction left unmatched. The origin of this receptor is a man in his 60s with acute or convalescent COVID-19. Sequencing was performed on peripheral blood. The chain links TRBV27 to TRBJ1-2; 9 bases match TRBD1. Here the CDR3 DNA reads TGTGCCAGCAGGGGACAGGGATTGGGCTATGGCTACACCTTC. Its translation is CASRGQGLGYGYTF.